This TCR beta chain was identified in a study of blood T cell repertoires in COVID-19. For the study at large: The study drew acute and convalescent COVID-19 samples from the United States, Italy and Spain. T cells, B-cell-depleted T cells, or PBMCs provided the cDNA or gDNA that served as material.

Original processing methods: For nucleated cells, counts were estimated from reference gene primer amplification. Some clones are missing from TCRdb's copy, which holds only in-frame ones; the method was immunoSEQ multiplex PCR. The V and J calls and clone size are taken from that table; D and trimming were inferred from the DNA. The table has roughly 380,000 clones, 85% seen once; the top ten hold more than 3%. Germline values: CDR1 SEHNR, CDR2 FQNEAQ (reference sequence). V was clipped by 5 bases and J by 0 bases, with 17 bases between them. The CDR3 is 17 residues long. Sample: peripheral blood. The sequence was obtained from a woman aged 18-30 years with acute or convalescent COVID-19. The chain carries TRBV7-9 and TRBJ1-3; D may be TRBD1 (5 bases). The CDR3 coding sequence is TGTGCCAGCAGCCGGTCCGGGCAGGGAAACTCTGGAAACACCATATATTTT. Its protein is CASSRSGQGNSGNTIYF.